Included here is one T cell receptor (beta chain) sequence, with context. This CDR3 is 13 amino acids long. Germline V gene sequence: CDR1 MNHEY, CDR2 SVGEGT. The ends were cut back, 2 bases at V and 6 bases at J, with 9 bases in the middle. TCRdb used MiXCR to reprocess the RT-PCR reads, holding one entry per CDR3 protein. The repertoire has approximately 150,000 distinct CDR3 sequences, around 28% of them found once; the top ten carry around 3%. This record belongs to a study of patients and donors after allogeneic stem cell transplantation. The sequence was collected from a human donor who was either an allogeneic HSCT recipient or a stem cell or donor lymphocyte infusion donor (not recorded which). It is not recorded whose cells these are; they may come from a transplant donor. The specimen was blood, either unsorted or a sorted T cell fraction (not recorded which). J is TRBJ2-3 and V is TRBV6-2 or TRBV6-3, with D possibly matching TRBD2 (5 bases). CDR3: CASSYNGMDTQYF. The CDR3 bases are TGTGCCAGCAGTTACAACGGGATGGATACGCAGTATTTT.